This TCR beta chain stems from a study of T cells in Graves' hyperthyroidism and ophthalmopathy. V lost 5 bases, J lost 3 bases, and 9 bases stayed unmatched. The CDR3 is made up of 15 amino acids. CDR1 is MDHEN and CDR2 is SYDVKM in the germline V gene. Using RNA transcripts as the source, TCR beta CDR3 regions were amplified. During a first-round RT-PCR of the TCR CDR3, the HTBI primer set was used. Each CDR3 protein gets one entry after TCRdb re-called the multiplex PCR reads with MiXCR. The sample shows a few hundred thousand distinct CDR3 sequences, roughly 15% of them seen only once. This clonotype was detected ten times or more. Its cognate antigen is unknown. Newly diagnosed patients aged 18 to 65 had hyperthyroidism of under 2 months' duration. Blood dates from first hyperthyroidism diagnosis, before any ophthalmopathy symptoms. The PBMCs studied were ones that came from 9 to 10 ml fresh peripheral blood.

Study-wide findings and caveats: Ophthalmopathy was model-predicted a median roughly 6.3 months pre-onset.

The J gene is TRBJ2-7, the V gene TRBV28, with TRBD1 identical over 8 bases. The sample was blood. This clonotype originated in a woman aged 50 to 65 with Graves' hyperthyroidism that later progressed to Graves' ophthalmopathy. The CDR3 DNA reads TGTGCCAGCAGTCCCCGTCGGACAGGGAACTACGAGCAGTACTTC. As protein: CASSPRRTGNYEQYF. Complete variable domain (other parts from reference TRBV28 and TRBJ2-7): DVKVTQSSRYLVKRTGEKVFLECVQDMDHENMFWYRQDPGLGLRLIYFSYDVKMKEKGDIPEGYSVSREKKERFSLILESASTNQTSMYLCASSPRRTGNYEQYFGPGTRLTVT.